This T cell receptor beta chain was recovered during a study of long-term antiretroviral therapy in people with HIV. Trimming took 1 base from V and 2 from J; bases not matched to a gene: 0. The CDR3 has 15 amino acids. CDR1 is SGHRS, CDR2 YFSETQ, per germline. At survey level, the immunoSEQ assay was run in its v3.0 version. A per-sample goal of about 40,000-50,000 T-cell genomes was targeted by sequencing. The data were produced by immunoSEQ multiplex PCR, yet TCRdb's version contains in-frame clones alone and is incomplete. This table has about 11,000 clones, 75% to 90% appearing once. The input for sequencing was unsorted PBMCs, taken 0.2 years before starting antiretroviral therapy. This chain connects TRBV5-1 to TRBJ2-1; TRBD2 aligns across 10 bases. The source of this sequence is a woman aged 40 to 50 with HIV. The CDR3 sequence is CASSLTSGAYNEQFF. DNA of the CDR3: TGCGCCAGCAGCTTGACTAGCGGGGCCTACAATGAGCAGTTCTTC.